A selection of T cell receptor beta chains follows, all from one sample in a study of early T cells in non-severe SARS-CoV-2 infection. TCRdb processed the 5' RACE reads anew with MiXCR; each CDR3 protein has one entry. The table records under 95,000 distinct CDR3 sequences, roughly 12% of them present only once. Sample: whole blood. The receptors were gathered from an adult who was a healthcare worker with PCR-confirmed SARS-CoV-2 infection or an uninfected control (not recorded which). CDR3s include the opening cysteine and the closing phenylalanine or tryptophan. A D gene is named only where the DNA matches it firmly. Rows give clone size only sometimes, using once, few, many, or a class for an expanded clone.

v_gene	j_gene	abundance	d_gene	CDR3nt	CDR3aa
TRBV11-2	TRBJ1-1	many	-	TGTGCCAGCAGCTTAGAATGGGGAAGGTCGAACACTGAAGCTTTCTTT	CASSLEWGRSNTEAFF
TRBV7-9	TRBJ2-7	-	-	TGTGCCAGCAGCTTAGAGCTGGGGACCTCCTACGAGCAGTACTTC	CASSLELGTSYEQYF
TRBV18	TRBJ2-1	many	-	TGTGCCAGCTCACCAAGCACAGATTCCTACAATGAGCAGTTCTTC	CASSPSTDSYNEQFF
TRBV9	TRBJ2-1	many	-	TGTGCCAGCAGCCTCCTGGGCGGGACGAACAATGAGCAGTTCTTC	CASSLLGGTNNEQFF
TRBV7-9	TRBJ1-5	many	-	TGTGCCAGCAGCTCAACAGGTCCCAATCAGCCCCAGCATTTT	CASSSTGPNQPQHF
TRBV5-1	TRBJ1-1	few	-	TGCGCCAGCAGCTTGGGGGGGAGCACTGAAGCTTTCTTT	CASSLGGSTEAFF
TRBV5-5	TRBJ2-7	-	-	TGTGCCAGCAGCTGGGGACTTCGCTACGAGCAGTACTTC	CASSWGLRYEQYF
TRBV7-9	TRBJ1-1	-	TRBD1	TGTGCCAGCAGCCTAATACAGGGGGCGCGCACTGAAGCTTTCTTT	CASSLIQGARTEAFF
TRBV19	TRBJ1-5	-	-	TGTGCCAGTAGTTACGGGGTTCATCAGCCCCAGCATTTT	CASSYGVHQPQHF
TRBV7-8	TRBJ2-1	few	TRBD1	TGTGCCAGCAGCCACCGGGACAGGGGAGGTGAGCAGTTCTTC	CASSHRDRGGEQFF
TRBV7-9	TRBJ1-1	-	TRBD1	TGTGCCAGCAAGGGGGCGCGCACTGAAGCTTTCTTT	CASKGARTEAFF
TRBV6-6	TRBJ2-5	-	-	TGTGCCACACAAGAGGCGTCCGAGACCCAGTACTTC	CATQEASETQYF
TRBV3-1	TRBJ2-3	few	TRBD2	TGTGCCAGCAGCCAAGGGACTAGGGCGCAGTATTTT	CASSQGTRAQYF
TRBV5-1	TRBJ2-1	many	TRBD1	TGCGCCAGCAGCATCGGGACAGGGGGAAATGAGCAGTTCTTC	CASSIGTGGNEQFF
TRBV5-1	TRBJ2-5	few	-	TGCGCCAGCAGCTTGGACAGGACCCAGTACTTC	CASSLDRTQYF
TRBV7-6	TRBJ2-3	-	-	TGTGCCAGCAGCTCCTTGGGACTGGTCACAGATACGCAGTATTTT	CASSSLGLVTDTQYF
TRBV28	TRBJ2-7	many	-	TGTGCCAGCAGGCCACAGCTCTCCTACGAGCAGTACTTC	CASRPQLSYEQYF
TRBV24-1	TRBJ2-3	few	-	TGTGCCACCAGTGGAGCCTCGACGCAGTATTTT	CATSGASTQYF
TRBV9	TRBJ1-2	few	-	TGTGCCAGCAGCGTTAGCCGGGAAATTCATGGCTACACCTTC	CASSVSREIHGYTF
TRBV7-8	TRBJ2-3	few	TRBD2	TGTGCCAGCAGCCGGGGGGCTAGCGGGCTCACAGATACGCAGTATTTT	CASSRGASGLTDTQYF
TRBV29-1	TRBJ2-1	medium-sized	TRBD2	TGCAGCGGCCAGCTAGCGGGAGTCTCCGGGGAGCAGTTCTTC	CSGQLAGVSGEQFF
TRBV20-1	TRBJ2-4	few	TRBD2	TGCAGTGCTAGACGAGGGGCAGCGGGGAACAAAAACATTCAGTACTTC	CSARRGAAGNKNIQYF
TRBV28	TRBJ2-1	few	-	TGTGCCAGCAGTTTACCGTTAGCGGCGAGCTCCTACAATGAGCAGTTCTTC	CASSLPLAASSYNEQFF
TRBV12-3/TRBV12-4	TRBJ2-1	many	TRBD2	TGTGCCAGCACTCTACTAGCGGGAGCCTACAATGAGCAGTTCTTC	CASTLLAGAYNEQFF
TRBV7-9	TRBJ2-7	-	-	TGTGCCAGCAGCTTAGGCGGGGCATCCGTCCAGCAGTACTTC	CASSLGGASVQQYF
TRBV20-1	TRBJ1-4	many	TRBD1	TGCAGTGCCTTAAAACAGGGGGCGAATGAAAAACTGTTTTTT	CSALKQGANEKLFF
TRBV28	TRBJ2-3	-	-	TGTGCCAGCAGTTTATCGGGCTCTACGCAGTATTTT	CASSLSGSTQYF
TRBV6-5	TRBJ2-5	-	-	TGTGCCAGCAAGCGCGAGGGGGAGACCCAGTACTTC	CASKREGETQYF
TRBV7-6	TRBJ2-1	medium-sized	TRBD2	TGTGCCAGCAGCCGCAGCGGGACCAAATACAATGAGCAGTTCTTC	CASSRSGTKYNEQFF
TRBV5-4	TRBJ2-7	-	TRBD1	TGTGCCAGCAGCCCGGGACAGGGATTAGGCGAGCAGTACTTC	CASSPGQGLGEQYF
TRBV28	TRBJ2-1	-	TRBD2	TGTGCCAGCAGTTGGGCCCCCGGGACTAGTAATGGGTATGAGCAGTTCTTC	CASSWAPGTSNGYEQFF
TRBV6-6	TRBJ2-7	-	TRBD1	TGTGCCGGCCCAGCTGACAGGCCACTACAGGGGGTCGACTACGAGCAGTACTTC	CAGPADRPLQGVDYEQYF
TRBV2	TRBJ2-2	-	-	TGTGCCAGCAGGGGCACAGGGCCCGGGGAGCTGTTTTTT	CASRGTGPGELFF
TRBV7-9	TRBJ1-4	few	-	TGTGCCAGCAGTTCATTCGGGGGGAATGAAAAACTGTTTTTT	CASSSFGGNEKLFF
TRBV11-2	TRBJ2-7	few	TRBD1	TGTGCCAGCAGCTCGCTTCGGGACAGCACCTACGAGCAGTACTTC	CASSSLRDSTYEQYF
TRBV2	TRBJ2-1	-	-	TGTGCCAGCAGTGAAAGTGGCAATCCGGGAAGAGAGCAGTTCTTC	CASSESGNPGREQFF
TRBV28	TRBJ2-5	few	TRBD1	TGTGCCAGCGTACGGGACAGCCAAGAGACCCAGTACTTC	CASVRDSQETQYF
TRBV6-5	TRBJ1-1	-	-	TGTGCCAGCAGTTACAGGGGGGATGGCCGTCCGACTGAAGCTTTCTTT	CASSYRGDGRPTEAFF
TRBV18	TRBJ1-1	many	-	TGTGCCAGCTCACCCCCGGGGGCAAGTGGCACTGAAGCTTTCTTT	CASSPPGASGTEAFF
TRBV29-1	TRBJ2-7	few	-	TGCAGCGGACCCGCGGTGGAGGGGCGACCGAGGCAGTACTTC	CSGPAVEGRPRQYF
TRBV20-1	TRBJ2-7	many	TRBD1	TGCAGTGCTACTAAAGGACAGGGCAACCACGAGCAGTACTTC	CSATKGQGNHEQYF
TRBV20-1	TRBJ2-1	-	TRBD2	TGCAGTGCTAGAGTTTCGAGCGGGAGATTGTATGAGCAGTTCTTC	CSARVSSGRLYEQFF
TRBV2	TRBJ2-3	-	TRBD2	TGTGCCAGCAGCGCCGGACTAGCGGGGCTCACAGATACGCAGTATTTT	CASSAGLAGLTDTQYF
TRBV20-1	TRBJ2-2	few	-	TGCAGTGCTACCCGGGGCCTAGAGGGAACCGGGGAGCTGTTTTTT	CSATRGLEGTGELFF
TRBV20-1	TRBJ2-1	-	TRBD2	TGCAGTGCTAGAGGCCAGGTGGCGCGGGGGTACAATGAGCAGTTCTTC	CSARGQVARGYNEQFF
TRBV11-2	TRBJ1-1	once	-	TGTGCCAGCAGCTTTTTAATGGGGGTCAACACTCAAGCTTTCTTT	CASSFLMGVNTQAFF
TRBV7-2	TRBJ2-1	few	-	TGTGCCAGCAGCTTATTGGGTCGGGACCCCGGGGGCGAGCAGTTCTTC	CASSLLGRDPGGEQFF
TRBV4-1	TRBJ2-1	many	-	TGCGCCAGCAGCCAAGATTCGGGCAGGGGAGCCAATGAGCAGTTCTTC	CASSQDSGRGANEQFF
TRBV12-3/TRBV12-4	TRBJ1-5	-	-	TGTGCCAGCAGCCTAGAACGGGCGAATCAGCCCCAGCATTTT	CASSLERANQPQHF
TRBV10-2	TRBJ2-1	few	TRBD1	TGCGCCAGCAGTTGGACAGGGGGAAACGGAGGTGAGCAGTTCTTC	CASSWTGGNGGEQFF
TRBV6-6	TRBJ2-7	-	-	TGTGCCAGCAGTTACTCAAACACCCACGAGCAGTACTTC	CASSYSNTHEQYF
TRBV29-1	TRBJ2-2	-	TRBD2	TGCAGCGTCCGGGGGGGCAGGGAGCTGTTTTTT	CSVRGGRELFF
TRBV7-7	TRBJ2-2	many	-	TGTGCCAGCAGCTTAGGCAGTTACACCGGGGAGCTGTTTTTT	CASSLGSYTGELFF
TRBV7-9	TRBJ2-1	-	-	TGTGCCAGCAGCATCGGGACTTTATCCAGCTCCTACAATGAGCAGTTCTTC	CASSIGTLSSSYNEQFF
TRBV19	TRBJ1-5	-	-	TGTGCCAGTAGTATTTTGGGAGAGCCTCAGCCCCAGCATTTT	CASSILGEPQPQHF
TRBV5-4	TRBJ2-7	-	TRBD2	TGTGCCAGCAGCCAAGGGACTAGCTACGAGCAGTACTTC	CASSQGTSYEQYF
TRBV7-2	TRBJ2-5	-	TRBD2	TGTGCCAGCAGCCACGCTAGCGGGAGAGGTCGAGAGACCCAGTACTTC	CASSHASGRGRETQYF